The sequence of this TCR beta chain was determined in a study of regulatory T cells in long-lasting Graves disease. Across the study: More than 5 years of antithyroid drugs with positive TSH receptor antibodies defined persistent Graves' disease. Regarding the study as a whole: Between persistent patients, roughly 2,600 public clonotypes were shared, exceeding the approximately 940 shared between new patients.

Sample time point: persistent/refractory GD, antithyroid drugs over 5 years with positive TRAb. PBMC-extracted RNA yielded the TCR library. Staff drew nine milliliters of peripheral blood into EDTA tubes. Arm-PCR of CDR3 regions with iRepertoire HTBI primers generated TCR beta libraries. TCRdb processed the multiplex PCR reads anew with MiXCR; each CDR3 protein has one entry. The sample lists 430,000 or so distinct CDR3 sequences; around 20% were seen once. This CDR3 region has 12 residues. The V gene lost 1 base and the J gene lost 7 bases, with 7 bases spanning the gap. The V gene's germline CDR1 is SEHNR and CDR2 FQNEAQ (reference sequence). Of note for this clonotype: Antigen: not known.

The TCR comes from a female donor with Graves disease. This material consisted of peripheral blood mononuclear cells (PBMCs), taken when the disease was refractory, from a patient treated with antithyroid drugs. V gene TRBV7-9 combines with J gene TRBJ2-5; possible D gene TRBD1, 5 bases. The CDR3 reads CASSLVQGTQYF. In nucleotides, the CDR3 is TGTGCCAGCAGCTTAGTGCAGGGGACCCAGTACTTC.